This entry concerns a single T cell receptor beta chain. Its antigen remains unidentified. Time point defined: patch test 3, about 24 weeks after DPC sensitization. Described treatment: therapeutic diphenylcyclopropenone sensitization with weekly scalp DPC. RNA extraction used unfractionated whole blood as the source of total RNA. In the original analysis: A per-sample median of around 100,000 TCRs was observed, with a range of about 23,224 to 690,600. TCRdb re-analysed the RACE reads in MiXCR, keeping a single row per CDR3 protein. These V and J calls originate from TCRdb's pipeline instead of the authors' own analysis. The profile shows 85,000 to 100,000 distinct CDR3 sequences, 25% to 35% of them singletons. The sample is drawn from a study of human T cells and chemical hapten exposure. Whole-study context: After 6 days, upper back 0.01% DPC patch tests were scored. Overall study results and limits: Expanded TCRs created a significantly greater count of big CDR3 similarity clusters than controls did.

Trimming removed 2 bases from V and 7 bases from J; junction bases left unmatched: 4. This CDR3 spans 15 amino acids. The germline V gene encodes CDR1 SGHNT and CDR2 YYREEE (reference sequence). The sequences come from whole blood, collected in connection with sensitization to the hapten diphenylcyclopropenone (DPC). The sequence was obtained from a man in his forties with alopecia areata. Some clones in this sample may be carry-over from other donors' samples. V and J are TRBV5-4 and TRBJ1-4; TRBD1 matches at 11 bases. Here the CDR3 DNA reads TGTGCCAGCAGCTTCGGACAGGGGGCGGTTGAAAAACTGTTTTTT. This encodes CASSFGQGAVEKLFF.